This T cell receptor beta chain was identified during a study of blood T cell repertoires in COVID-19. Across the study: COVID-19 samples collected from the United States, Italy and Spain covered acute and convalescent phases. T cells, B-cell-depleted T cells, or PBMCs supplied cDNA or gDNA.

As handled by the study authors: Quantification of nucleated cells was approximated via reference gene primer amplification. This table comes from immunoSEQ multiplex PCR, and its TCRdb copy is limited to in-frame clones, with some not included. Clonal size and the V and J genes are those of that table, whereas D and trimming came from the DNA. The data contain roughly 73,000 clones, 75% to 90% of them singletons. CDR3 length: 14 residues. V was clipped by 8 bases and J by 7 bases; unmatched bases: 10. CDR1 and CDR2 from the germline V gene are MNHEY and SVGAGI. The sequenced sample was peripheral blood. This TCR was sampled from a man of 80 years or more with acute or convalescent COVID-19. The chain carries TRBV6-5 and TRBJ2-7, with 11 bases lining up with TRBD1. The CDR3 sequence is CASLGGQGGLEQYF. The CDR3 DNA reads as TGTGCCAGCCTAGGGGGACAGGGGGGATTAGAGCAGTACTTC.